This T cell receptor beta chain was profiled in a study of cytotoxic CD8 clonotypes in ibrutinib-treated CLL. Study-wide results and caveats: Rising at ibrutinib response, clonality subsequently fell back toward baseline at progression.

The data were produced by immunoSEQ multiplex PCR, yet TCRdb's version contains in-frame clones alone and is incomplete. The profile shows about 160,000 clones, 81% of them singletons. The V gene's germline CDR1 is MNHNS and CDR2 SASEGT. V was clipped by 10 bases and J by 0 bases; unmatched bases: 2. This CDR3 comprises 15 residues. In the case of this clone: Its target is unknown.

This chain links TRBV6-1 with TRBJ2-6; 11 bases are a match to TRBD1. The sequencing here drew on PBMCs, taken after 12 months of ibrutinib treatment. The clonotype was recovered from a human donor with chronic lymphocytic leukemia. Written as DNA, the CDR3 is TGTGCCACCGGGACAGGGGGCTCTGGGGCCAACGTCCTGACTTTC. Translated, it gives CATGTGGSGANVLTF.